Presented here are 9 T cell receptor beta chains from one specimen sequenced in a study of control samples from healthy donors and cancer patients. Profiled with immunoSEQ multiplex PCR; TCRdb holds only in-frame clones, not every one. Altogether just over 30,000 clones are present, roughly 94% being singletons, with the ten largest covering under 8%. Source material: blood. These TCRs come from a man in his sixties in good health.

The genes are TRBV7-3 and TRBJ2-7, with D possibly matching TRBD1 (5 bases). With 5 bases removed from V and 3 bases from J, the gap between germline ends came to 17 bases. CDR3 length equals 15 residues. Germline V gives CDR1 SGHTA, CDR2 FQGTGA. The CDR3 here is CASSPDKSYFYEQYF. DNA of the CDR3: TGTGCCAGCAGCCCGGACAAGAGCTATTTCTACGAGCAGTACTTC.

The genes are TRBV24-1 and TRBJ1-1, with TRBD1 matching over 8 bases. The CDR3 covers 15 residues. J lost 2 bases, V lost 0 bases, and 1 base had no gene match. Germline CDR1 reads KGHDR; CDR2 reads SFDVKD. The CDR3 here is CATSDLSGGNTEAFF. The CDR3 nucleotides read TGTGCCACCAGTGATTTGTCAGGGGGCAACACTGAAGCTTTCTTT.

This chain connects TRBV28 to TRBJ1-2; maybe TRBD1 (5 bases). V lost 2 bases, J lost 6 bases, and 13 bases lay in between. The CDR3 is 14 amino acids. Germline values: CDR1 MDHEN, CDR2 SYDVKM. The CDR3 DNA reads TGTGCCAGCAGTTTAAATAGAGGGGTCCATGGCTACACCTTC. Residues: CASSLNRGVHGYTF.

This rearrangement joins TRBV19 to TRBJ2-1; D is possibly TRBD1 (6 bases). Germline V lookup: CDR1 LNHDA, CDR2 SQIVND (reference sequence). V lost 1 base, J lost 4 bases, and 11 bases lay in between. This CDR3 region has 15 residues. The CDR3 protein is CASSIAPGQYNEQFF. CDR3 in DNA: TGTGCCAGTAGTATAGCCCCTGGACAGTACAATGAGCAGTTCTTC.

The chain recombines TRBV4-3 with TRBJ2-7, with unresolved D. Trimming shortened V by 0 bases and J by 4 bases, and 13 bases separated the two germline ends. The CDR3 length is 15 residues. From germline, CDR1 is LGHNA and CDR2 YSLEER. CDR3 DNA sequence: TGCGCCAGCAGCCAAGATCTAGGCAGGCAGTACGAGCAGTACTTC. This encodes CASSQDLGRQYEQYF.

This clone was found a few times. The V call is TRBV6-5, the J call TRBJ1-6, with D maybe TRBD1 (5 bases). Germline V CDR1 and CDR2: MNHEY, SVGAGI. Trimming cost V 2 bases and J 7 bases, with 12 bases left between them. CDR3 length: 15 amino acids. The CDR3 sequence is CASSYDSSRNSPLHF. The CDR3 coding sequence is TGTGCCAGCAGTTACGACAGTTCCAGAAATTCACCCCTCCACTTT.

The chain is built from TRBV14 and TRBJ2-5; the D gene is possibly TRBD2 (5 bases). The CDR3 consists of 16 residues. Per germline, CDR1 SGHDN and CDR2 FVKESK. Trimming pared 1 base from V and 9 bases from J, leaving 21 bases between. The DNA for the CDR3 is TGTGCCAGCAGCCAAGGAGTGGATCTGGGGTCGCGGGCCCAGTACTTC. Protein: CASSQGVDLGSRAQYF.

V usage is TRBV28 and J usage is TRBJ1-2; D is unclear. CDR1 MDHEN and CDR2 SYDVKM come from the germline V gene. The V and J ends lost 5 bases and 4 bases respectively, with 5 bases between them. This CDR3 is 11 amino acids long. The chain's CDR3 is CASSNSYGYTF. In DNA, the CDR3 is TGTGCCAGCAGTAACAGCTATGGCTACACCTTC.

The gene calls are TRBV6-2 or TRBV6-3 and TRBJ1-1, with D unclear. Deletions cut 5 bases from V and 11 bases from J, with 21 bases between. Per germline, CDR1 MNHEY and CDR2 SVGEGT. The CDR3 extends over 14 amino acids. CDR3 nucleotide sequence: TGTGCCAGCAGTCCCTCCGGGCAGACCCTAAGGGCTTTCTTT. It yields the protein CASSPSGQTLRAFF.